This T cell receptor (beta chain) was sequenced in a study of PD-L1 blockade in urothelial cancer. Trimming cost V 4 bases and J 4 bases; bases outside gene matches: 3. Germline V lookup: CDR1 SGHVS, CDR2 FQNEAQ. The CDR3 is 15 amino acids. Assay used: immunoSEQ multiplex PCR; TCRdb lists only in-frame clones, some missing. The sample lists more than 45,000 clones, approximately 80% seen once, with more than 3.5% in the top ten. The TCR sequence derives from a man aged 65 to 85 with urothelial cancer. The genes are TRBV7-8 and TRBJ2-5; 13 nucleotides match TRBD2. Material: PBMCs, obtained around atezolizumab (anti-PD-L1) treatment. The CDR3 DNA is TGTGCCAGCAGCTGGCGGACTAGCGGGAGAGAGACCCAGTACTTC. Residues: CASSWRTSGRETQYF.